This is a list of T cell receptor beta chains from one sample in a study of early stage breast cancer tumors. The method was immunoSEQ multiplex PCR; TCRdb's version includes in-frame clones alone and lacks a portion of them. The table records about 50,000 clones, roughly 78% of them present only once. The sequenced sample was blood. These receptors all stem from a person in their 40s with breast cancer. The conserved cysteine and the conserved F or W are not part of the CDR3 here. The order of the fields is CDR3 protein, D gene, J gene, clone size, V gene. The D gene is left open where the match is weak. Not every row has a clone size; where given, it reads once, few, many or a size class.

CDR3 protein: ASSQDFSSGEQY
D gene: .
J gene: TRBJ2-7
clone size: .
V gene: TRBV4-1

CDR3 protein: ASSLGMGSRTEAF
D gene: .
J gene: TRBJ1-1
clone size: .
V gene: TRBV7-8

CDR3 protein: ASSRGEGYQETQY
D gene: .
J gene: TRBJ2-5
clone size: .
V gene: TRBV4-1

CDR3 protein: ASTRNTEAF
D gene: .
J gene: TRBJ1-1
clone size: .
V gene: TRBV5-1

CDR3 protein: AWSVGLGGVVETQY
D gene: TRBD2
J gene: TRBJ2-5
clone size: .
V gene: TRBV30

CDR3 protein: ASSLTGVMNTEAF
D gene: TRBD1
J gene: TRBJ1-1
clone size: .
V gene: TRBV28

CDR3 protein: ASSQSSYNEQF
D gene: .
J gene: TRBJ2-1
clone size: .
V gene: TRBV7-3

CDR3 protein: SADRGRETQY
D gene: TRBD1
J gene: TRBJ2-5
clone size: .
V gene: TRBV29-1

CDR3 protein: ASSGLARYEQY
D gene: TRBD2
J gene: TRBJ2-7
clone size: .
V gene: TRBV7-9

CDR3 protein: SVSKGIFYEQY
D gene: .
J gene: TRBJ2-7
clone size: .
V gene: TRBV29-1

CDR3 protein: ASSGTEDSGNTIY
D gene: TRBD1
J gene: TRBJ1-3
clone size: once
V gene: TRBV6-5

CDR3 protein: ASSDPPGKAEAF
D gene: .
J gene: TRBJ1-1
clone size: .
V gene: TRBV6-4

CDR3 protein: ASSLRSDANTEAF
D gene: .
J gene: TRBJ1-1
clone size: .
V gene: TRBV11-2

CDR3 protein: ASSLEEGPSSYNEQF
D gene: .
J gene: TRBJ2-1
clone size: .
V gene: TRBV7-2

CDR3 protein: ASSGQQPYSNQPQH
D gene: TRBD1
J gene: TRBJ1-5
clone size: .
V gene: TRBV19

CDR3 protein: ASSPGGLQGAGYGYT
D gene: TRBD1
J gene: TRBJ1-2
clone size: .
V gene: TRBV11-3

CDR3 protein: ASSFRLAPPYNEQF
D gene: .
J gene: TRBJ2-1
clone size: .
V gene: TRBV5-6

CDR3 protein: ASSETRATDTQY
D gene: .
J gene: TRBJ2-3
clone size: .
V gene: TRBV2

CDR3 protein: ASSLEGGTRVRDTQY
D gene: TRBD2
J gene: TRBJ2-3
clone size: .
V gene: TRBV7-2

CDR3 protein: ASSQEQVQPAGELF
D gene: .
J gene: TRBJ2-2
clone size: few
V gene: TRBV4-1

CDR3 protein: ASTYIEGELF
D gene: .
J gene: TRBJ2-2
clone size: few
V gene: TRBV21-1

CDR3 protein: ASSSPGQAINYGYT
D gene: TRBD1
J gene: TRBJ1-2
clone size: .
V gene: TRBV5-1

CDR3 protein: ASSPWTGGKDGYT
D gene: TRBD1
J gene: TRBJ1-2
clone size: once
V gene: TRBV5-1

CDR3 protein: ASSLGGGSTDTQY
D gene: .
J gene: TRBJ2-3
clone size: .
V gene: TRBV11-3

CDR3 protein: ASRAVPNSNQPQH
D gene: .
J gene: TRBJ1-5
clone size: .
V gene: TRBV19

CDR3 protein: ASSQDLWGRGLF
D gene: .
J gene: TRBJ1-4
clone size: .
V gene: TRBV4-1

CDR3 protein: ASRLLAGDSYEQY
D gene: TRBD2
J gene: TRBJ2-7
clone size: few
V gene: TRBV19

CDR3 protein: ASSEDGDETQY
D gene: .
J gene: TRBJ2-5
clone size: .
V gene: TRBV2

CDR3 protein: ASSSGSSDQY
D gene: TRBD2
J gene: TRBJ2-7
clone size: .
V gene: TRBV19

CDR3 protein: ASSLRGGSGNTIY
D gene: .
J gene: TRBJ1-3
clone size: .
V gene: TRBV5-1

CDR3 protein: ASSGISGNNEQF
D gene: .
J gene: TRBJ2-1
clone size: few
V gene: TRBV4-2

CDR3 protein: ASSSGTANEKLF
D gene: .
J gene: TRBJ1-4
clone size: few
V gene: TRBV2

CDR3 protein: ASSQQETQY
D gene: .
J gene: TRBJ2-5
clone size: .
V gene: TRBV18

CDR3 protein: ASSESRDRGYT
D gene: .
J gene: TRBJ1-2
clone size: .
V gene: TRBV10-1

CDR3 protein: ASSQDLLNTEAF
D gene: .
J gene: TRBJ1-1
clone size: .
V gene: TRBV4-2